This TCR beta chain appears in the sequencing data of a study of shared clonotypes between healthy human individuals. Study-wide background: Three plates each covered CD4 naive and memory; CD8 naive two, CD8 memory one.

V shed 6 bases and J shed 2 bases, with 15 bases lying between them. CDR3 size: 15 residues. The germline V gene has CDR1 MNHEY and CDR2 SMNVEV (reference sequence). TCRdb's copy holds only in-frame clones and misses some; the assay was immunoSEQ multiplex PCR. The table records 560,000 or so clones, roughly 95% of them present only once. Study-wide points: The naive CD4 repertoires of several donors were compared, and approximately 4.7% of clonotypes were shared. Rarefaction indicated that sorted-subset sequencing remained incomplete although depth was large.

CD45RO-negative, CCR7-positively selected cells formed the naive CD8 fraction, excluding terminally differentiated effector memory CD45RA+ cells. With regard to this clone: The antigen remains undetermined.

Sequencing input: naive CD8+ T cells sorted from blood. The receptor was isolated from a woman in her 30s in good health. The chain is built from TRBV27 and TRBJ2-3, with TRBD2 as a possible D gene (5 bases). The DNA of the CDR3 is TGTGCCAGCAGACGGGGATTACTTTACACAGATACGCAGTATTTT. Its translation is CASRRGLLYTDTQYF.